This T cell receptor (beta chain) was retrieved from a study of blood T cells in healthy people across ages. The V gene's germline CDR1 is LGHDT and CDR2 YNNKEL (reference sequence). V was clipped by 8 bases and J by 1 base, with 14 bases between them. The CDR3 spans 14 residues. Together with a sample-barcoded 5' primer, a J-beta primer mix was included in a second PCR lasting about 7 to 11 cycles. TCRdb ran MiXCR on the 5' RACE reads and lists one entry per CDR3 protein. The sample lists more than 1,000,000 distinct CDR3 sequences; about 25% were seen once. The data were also submitted as part of a second study, on T cells of mothers and their children.

The chain has TRBV3-1 and TRBJ2-5; D is ambiguous. The specimen sequenced was blood. The clonotype originates from a girl between 2 and 10 years old in good health. The DNA of the CDR3 is TGTGCCAGCGGGTCCTTCGGCACCCAAGAGACCCAGTACTTC. Translating it yields CASGSFGTQETQYF.